These T cell receptor beta chains were read from a single sample in a study of cytotoxic CD8 clonotypes in ibrutinib-treated CLL. Data came from immunoSEQ multiplex PCR; TCRdb stores just in-frame clones and leaves some out. The sample has 120,000 to 150,000 clones, 80% to 95% seen once; the top ten hold 11%. The sequenced sample was PBMCs, obtained after 12 months of ibrutinib treatment. Source of these receptors: a human donor with chronic lymphocytic leukemia. Both conserved end residues are trimmed from each CDR3.

>TRBV27|TRBJ2-7
ASPKRRQTRFRLREQY
>TRBV7-9|TRBJ2-1
ASRPSGRGEEQF
>TRBV7-7|TRBJ2-1
ASSSTSDGYNEQF
>TRBV7-3|TRBJ2-7
ASSIQGTGGYEQY
>TRBV29-1|TRBJ2-1
SATSGRNYNEQF
>TRBV2|TRBJ2-6
ASRIQGSGANVLT
>TRBV12-2|TRBJ2-1
ASRLEVKEFNEQF
>TRBV7-8|TRBJ2-2
ASSGTGELF
>TRBV5-1|TRBJ2-2
ASSPDRADTGELF
>TRBV12-2|TRBJ2-5
ASRLARDHRETQY
>TRBV9|TRBJ2-5
ASSVVGGYQETQY
>TRBV28|TRBJ1-2
ASSLGPPSGYT
>TRBV2|TRBJ2-1
ASVPGTAGAYNEQF
>TRBV7-6|TRBJ2-7
ASSYGTGHYEQY
>TRBV4-1|TRBJ2-5
ASSQGIAGETQY
>TRBV6-5|TRBJ2-5
ASSGGGGRQETQY
>TRBV6-6|TRBJ2-7
ASSFPSGRADYEQY
>TRBV7-8|TRBJ2-7
ASSPIVGTGVYEQY
>TRBV5-1|TRBJ1-3
ASSLNSGNTIY
>TRBV11-2|TRBJ2-3
ASSLSPADTQY
>TRBV7-8|TRBJ2-7
ASSLNGAGSSYEQY
>TRBV18|TRBJ1-1
ASSPTGGVNTEAF
>TRBV28|TRBJ2-3
ASSTSGSTDTQY
>TRBV28|TRBJ2-1
ASYRNNEQF
>TRBV2|TRBJ2-4
ASSDSYIQY
>TRBV14|TRBJ2-7
ASSQGSGQGREQY
>TRBV5-4|TRBJ2-7
ASSIGLAGGGEQY
>TRBV11-2|TRBJ2-2
ASSLNPELF
>TRBV27|TRBJ2-3
ASSLSVRPPADTQY
>TRBV28|TRBJ2-1
ASTSPNYYNEQF
>TRBV19|TRBJ2-3
ASSTVLPADTQY
>TRBV4-2|TRBJ1-1
ASSHRTGDEAF
>TRBV7-2|TRBJ2-1
ASSWDRVIEQF
>TRBV28|TRBJ1-2
ASTTGQVGYT
>TRBV7-9|TRBJ2-5
ASSSRDRGQETQY
>TRBV2|TRBJ1-5
ASSEEQGALQPQH
>TRBV19|TRBJ1-5
ASNLEGLSQPQH
>TRBV9|TRBJ2-7
ASSLGSQGGGEQY
>TRBV18|TRBJ1-1
ASSLNLEGLNTEAF
>TRBV29-1|TRBJ1-1
SAKTGTGGFIMNTEAF
>TRBV10-3|TRBJ2-1
AIQGGGHDEQF
>TRBV5-6|TRBJ1-1
ASSFDNMNTEAF
>TRBV18|TRBJ1-1
ASSGTENTEAF
>TRBV30|TRBJ2-7
AWSVGAGGDEQY
>TRBV7-3|TRBJ2-7
ASSLMDGPYEQY
>TRBV11-2|TRBJ2-5
ASETGVSFQETQY
>TRBV28|TRBJ2-7
ASSLMGRWEQY
>TRBV29-1|TRBJ1-1
SAAGAGLRNTEAF
>TRBV18|TRBJ2-3
ASSPKDGSTDTQY
>TRBV5-6|TRBJ1-1
ASFAGAVTEAF
>TRBV25-1|TRBJ1-2
ASSGTEVGYT
>TRBV28|TRBJ1-5
ASSFGQSNQPQH
>TRBV27|TRBJ2-7
ASSFGPTGRSSYEQY
>TRBV19|TRBJ2-7
ASSMFIGLDEQY
>TRBV27|TRBJ1-1
ASTSRGRGTEAF